This TCR beta chain was sequenced in a study of neurological immune-mediated disorders. Turning to the study itself: Among 35 or so multiple sclerosis patients, 31 were relapsing-remitting and 3 were secondary progressive.

The CDR3 loop spans 15 amino acids. Points from the study as a whole: Neither clinical nor MRI features showed any association with the multiple sclerosis repertoire cluster, and the authors stated that larger cohorts are needed.

The method for making cDNA was 5'RACE, and it used 10-nucleotide random UMIs. MiXCR, run by TCRdb on the 5' RACE reads, gives a single entry per CDR3 protein. The sample has roughly 89,000 distinct CDR3 sequences, 2.5% to 3% seen once. About this clonotype: Its antigen remains unidentified.

The TCR comes from a woman in her twenties or thirties with multiple sclerosis. V gene TRBV21-1 combines with J gene TRBJ1-5; TRBD1 is the table's D call and was not checked against the DNA. TRBV21-1 is a recognized pseudogene. Specimen: PBMCs. The CDR3 DNA is TGTGCCAGCAGCAAAGGTACGGGGGGGAATCAGCCCCAGCATTTT. It codes for CASSKGTGGNQPQHF.